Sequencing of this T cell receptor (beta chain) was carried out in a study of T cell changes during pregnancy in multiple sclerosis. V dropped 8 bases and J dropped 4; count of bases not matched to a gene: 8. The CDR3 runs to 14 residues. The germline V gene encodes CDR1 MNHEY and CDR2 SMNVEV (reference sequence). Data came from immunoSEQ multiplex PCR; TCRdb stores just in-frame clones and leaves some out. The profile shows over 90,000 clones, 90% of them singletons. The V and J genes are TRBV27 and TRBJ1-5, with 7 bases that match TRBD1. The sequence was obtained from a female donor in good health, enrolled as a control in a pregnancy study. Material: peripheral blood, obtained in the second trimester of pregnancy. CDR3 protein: CASGVQGVNQPQHF. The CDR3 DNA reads TGTGCCAGCGGAGTCCAGGGGGTGAATCAGCCCCAGCATTTT.